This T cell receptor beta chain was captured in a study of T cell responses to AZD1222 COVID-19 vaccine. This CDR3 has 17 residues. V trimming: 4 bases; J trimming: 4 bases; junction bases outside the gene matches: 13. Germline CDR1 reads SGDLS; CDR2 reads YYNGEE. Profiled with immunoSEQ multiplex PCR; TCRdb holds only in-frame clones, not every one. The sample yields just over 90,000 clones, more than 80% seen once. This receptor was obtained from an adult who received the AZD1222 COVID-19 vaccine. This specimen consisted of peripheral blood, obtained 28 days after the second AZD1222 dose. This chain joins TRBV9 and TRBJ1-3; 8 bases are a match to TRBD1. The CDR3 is CASSTPGMGTGGNTIYF. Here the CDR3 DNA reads TGTGCCAGCAGCACTCCTGGGATGGGGACAGGAGGAAACACCATATATTTT.